Presented here are 25 T cell receptor beta chains from one specimen sequenced in a study of PD-1 blockade in classical Hodgkin lymphoma. Every patient was affected by relapse after autologous stem cell transplantation, while exposure to brentuximab vedotin was not uniform. Data came from immunoSEQ multiplex PCR; TCRdb stores just in-frame clones and leaves some out. Of about 43,000 clones listed, roughly 78% are singletons. The input for sequencing was peripheral blood mononuclear cells (PBMCs), taken before the second cycle of nivolumab. Receptors originate from a human donor with classical Hodgkin lymphoma.

The chain carries TRBV6-4 and TRBJ1-1; D is ambiguous. The CDR3 is made up of 13 amino acids. Germline V gives CDR1 MRHNA, CDR2 SNTAGT. Trimming cost V 6 bases and J 3 bases, with 11 bases left between them. CDR3 in DNA: TGTGCCAGCAGCTCCAGACGGGACACTGAAGCTTTCTTT. It translates to CASSSRRDTEAFF.

This clone was picked up a small number of times. J is TRBJ1-2 and V is TRBV11-2; TRBD1 is a possible D gene (6 bases). CDR1 and CDR2 (germline): SGHAT, FQNNGV. The CDR3 covers 12 residues. V was clipped by 6 bases and J by 10 bases, with 15 bases between them. Here the CDR3 reads CASSPGTFNYTF. In nucleotides, the CDR3 is TGTGCCAGCAGTCCCGGGACATTTAACTACACCTTC.

V usage is TRBV11-2 and J usage is TRBJ1-1; the D gene is possibly TRBD1 (5 bases). Trimming stripped 7 bases from V and 6 bases from J, with 18 bases between. Per the germline V gene, CDR1 is SGHAT and CDR2 is FQNNGV. This CDR3 has 14 amino acids. In nucleotides, the CDR3 is TGTGCCAGCACCCAGGGAAGTGCGGTAGCTGAAGCTTTCTTT. Its protein is CASTQGSAVAEAFF.

This clone was found a few times. The chain has TRBV5-6 and TRBJ2-1; D is perhaps TRBD1 (5 bases). The ends were cut back, 6 bases at V and 5 bases at J, with 12 bases in the middle. The CDR3 loop spans 13 amino acids. In germline, CDR1 is SGHDT, CDR2 YYEEEE. CDR3 region: CASTFTGNNEQFF. The CDR3 DNA sequence: TGTGCCAGCACTTTTACAGGCAACAATGAGCAGTTCTTC.

This rearrangement joins TRBV6-1 to TRBJ1-2; possible D gene TRBD1, 6 bases. V was shortened by 2 bases and J by 4 bases, with 17 bases between the two germline ends. Germline values: CDR1 MNHNS, CDR2 SASEGT. CDR3 length equals 16 residues. CDR3 coding DNA: TGTGCCAGCAGTGAATCTCTGTACAGGGTGTTCTATGGCTACACCTTC. This codes for CASSESLYRVFYGYTF.

This clone was counted a few times. V and J are TRBV2 and TRBJ2-6; 8 bases map to TRBD1. J gave up 1 base and V 7 bases, and 9 bases lay outside the gene matches. Germline values: CDR1 SNHLY, CDR2 FYNNEI. The CDR3 loop spans 17 amino acids. CDR3 DNA sequence: TGTGCCAGCAAGCACAGGGGGGTTCAATCTGGGGCCAACGTCCTGACTTTC. Its translation is CASKHRGVQSGANVLTF.

The V call is TRBV7-3, the J call TRBJ1-2, with D possibly being TRBD1 (6 bases). Trimming left V 5 bases short and J 4 bases short, with 17 bases between. CDR1 and CDR2 (germline): SGHTA, FQGTGA. The CDR3 is 15 residues long. The DNA for the CDR3 is TGTGCCAGCAGCCCTGTTGGGGGCGCGGGCTATGGCTACACCTTC. It translates to CASSPVGGAGYGYTF.

This clone was counted only a few times. V gene TRBV9 combines with J gene TRBJ2-1; a weak D match, TRBD2 (5 bases). CDR3 size: 16 residues. Looked up from germline, CDR1 is SGDLS and CDR2 is YYNGEE. V lost 0 bases and J 0 bases, leaving 10 bases between the germline ends. The CDR3 coding sequence is TGTGCCAGCAGCGTAGAAGTAGGGAGCTCCTACAATGAGCAGTTCTTC. This encodes CASSVEVGSSYNEQFF.

This sequence joins TRBV4-1 and TRBJ1-3; D may be TRBD1 (5 bases). Trimming took 0 bases from V and 2 from J, leaving 17 bases between them. The CDR3 totals 18 residues. From germline, CDR1 is MGHRA and CDR2 YSYEKL. The CDR3 spells CASSQDWPFGTPGNTIYF. The CDR3 DNA is TGCGCCAGCAGCCAAGATTGGCCTTTCGGGACCCCTGGAAACACCATATATTTT.

The chain combines TRBV7-2 with TRBJ2-3; TRBD2 matches 7 bases. The V gene's germline CDR1 is SGHTA and CDR2 FQGNSA. The CDR3 spans 15 residues. The junction had 8 bases not matched to a gene; V was cut back by 5 bases and J by 3 bases. CDR3 in amino acids: CASSPTTSLTDTQYF. The CDR3 nucleotides are TGTGCCAGCAGCCCTACGACTAGCCTAACAGATACGCAGTATTTT.

The chain combines TRBV7-6 with TRBJ1-4; D is ambiguous. The length of the CDR3 is 14 residues. V was pared by 1 base and J by 5 bases, with 8 bases between. Germline CDR1 is SGHVS and CDR2 is FNYEAQ. The CDR3 DNA reads as TGTGCCAGCAGCTTAGGAGACAACAATGAAAAACTGTTTTTT. Protein: CASSLGDNNEKLFF.

The chain has TRBV6-6 and TRBJ2-3; tentatively, D is TRBD1 (6 bases). The germline V and J ends were trimmed by 0 bases and 1 base, with 8 bases remaining between them. This CDR3 has 15 residues. Germline-derived CDR1 and CDR2 are MNHNY and SVGAGI (reference sequence). For the CDR3, the DNA is TGTGCCAGCAGTTACTCGAGGACAGGCACAGATACGCAGTATTTT. Its protein product is CASSYSRTGTDTQYF.

Only one count was recorded for this clone. The V call is TRBV5-1, the J call TRBJ1-4, with 8 bases lining up with TRBD1. The CDR3 length is 13 residues. CDR1 is SGHRS and CDR2 is YFSETQ in the germline V gene. V shed 7 bases and J 4 bases; nucleotides not matched to a gene: 3. CDR3 DNA sequence: TGCGCCAGCTCGGGACAGGTTAATGAAAAACTGTTTTTT. Translation: CASSGQVNEKLFF.

This clone appeared a few times. The chain recombines TRBV27 with TRBJ1-5; D remains ambiguous. The V end was cut by 3 bases, the J end by 2 bases, with 2 bases between. CDR1 and CDR2 (germline): MNHEY, SMNVEV (reference sequence). The CDR3 has 12 residues. The chain's CDR3 is CASSLGNQPQHF. CDR3 DNA sequence: TGTGCCAGCAGTTTGGGCAATCAGCCCCAGCATTTT.

This clone was seen only once. V is TRBV30 and J is TRBJ2-6; D gene uncertain. This CDR3 is built from 16 residues. Germline V gives CDR1 GTSNPN, CDR2 SVGIG (reference sequence). Trimming took off 5 bases at V and 0 bases at J, with 14 bases between the two ends. The CDR3, as DNA: TGTGCCTGGGTCCTGACGGATAGCTCTGGGGCCAACGTCCTGACTTTC. It encodes CAWVLTDSSGANVLTF.

The chain employs TRBV13 and TRBJ2-1, with 7 positions matching TRBD1. Germline V CDR1 and CDR2: PRHDT, FYEKMQ (reference sequence). Losses at the gene ends were 4 bases for V and 4 bases for J; bases not matched to a gene: 4. The CDR3 spans 14 residues. As DNA, the CDR3 is TGTGCCAGCAGCTCCGGGACAGTATACAATGAGCAGTTCTTC. This translates into CASSSGTVYNEQFF.

The chain employs TRBV28 and TRBJ1-2, with D uncertain. The V gene's germline CDR1 is MDHEN and CDR2 SYDVKM. The CDR3 is made up of 13 amino acids. Trimming took 6 bases from V and 1 from J, leaving 9 bases between them. DNA of the CDR3: TGTGCCAGCAGCGAGACCGGTAACTATGGCTACACCTTC. It encodes CASSETGNYGYTF.

The V call is TRBV5-4, the J call TRBJ1-5; the D gene is possibly TRBD1 (5 bases). CDR1 is SGHNT and CDR2 is YYREEE in the germline V gene (reference sequence). Between the trimmed V and J ends, which lost 2 bases and 4 bases, there was a span of 10 bases. There are 14 residues in the CDR3. CDR3 in amino acids: CASSLNPGNQPQHF. The CDR3 DNA reads TGTGCCAGCAGCTTAAACCCAGGGAATCAGCCCCAGCATTTT. Based on the CDR3 plus reference TRBV5-4 and TRBJ1-5, the full variable domain is ETGVTQSPTHLIKTRGQQVTLRCSSQSGHNTVSWYQQALGQGPQFIFQYYREEENGRGNFPPRFSGLQFPNYSSELNVNALELDDSALYLCASSLNPGNQPQHFGDGTRLSIL.

The chain couples TRBV7-2 to TRBJ1-1; D is unclear. The V gene's germline CDR1 is SGHTA and CDR2 FQGNSA. Between the trimmed V and J ends, which lost 4 bases and 1 base, there was a span of 7 bases. The CDR3 is 13 residues long. CDR3 nucleotides: TGTGCCAGCAGCTCGTATACGAACACTGAAGCTTTCTTT. It yields the protein CASSSYTNTEAFF. Combining the CDR3 with reference TRBV7-2 and TRBJ1-1 gives the whole variable domain GAGVSQSPSNKVTEKGKDVELRCDPISGHTALYWYRQSLGQGLEFLIYFQGNSAPDKSGLPSDRFSAERTGGSVSTLTIQRTQQEDSAVYLCASSSYTNTEAFFGQGTRLTVV.

The chain couples TRBV27 to TRBJ1-6, with D possibly TRBD1 on 5 matching bases. V dropped 2 bases and J dropped 9 bases, with 8 bases sitting between them. Germline assignment: CDR1 MNHEY and CDR2 SMNVEV (reference sequence). This CDR3 region has 13 residues. The CDR3 coding sequence is TGTGCCAGCAGTTTAGGGGGAGCTTCACCCCTCCACTTT. It codes for CASSLGGASPLHF.

This clone came up once. The rearrangement joins TRBV6-5 to TRBJ1-5, with D possibly TRBD1 on 5 matching bases. The V end lost 2 bases, the J end lost 7 bases, and 9 bases lay between the germline ends. CDR3 length: 13 amino acids. Per germline, CDR1 MNHEY and CDR2 SVGAGI. DNA of the CDR3: TGTGCCAGCAGTTACACAGGAAGACAGCCCCAGCATTTT. It specifies CASSYTGRQPQHF.

The rearrangement links TRBV9 to TRBJ1-3; D unclear. Germline CDR1 and CDR2: SGDLS and YYNGEE. This CDR3 has 15 residues. V was shortened by 6 bases and J by 2 bases, with 15 bases between the two germline ends. The CDR3 DNA reads as TGTGCCAGCAACCTCAGACCGGGTCCTGGAAACACCATATATTTT. It translates to CASNLRPGPGNTIYF. Filled out from reference TRBV9 and TRBJ1-3, the complete variable domain reads DSGVTQTPKHLITATGQRVTLRCSPRSGDLSVYWYQQSLDQGLQFLIQYYNGEERAKGNILERFSAQQFPDLHSELNLSSLELGDSALYFCASNLRPGPGNTIYFGEGSWLTVV.

The chain recombines TRBV5-1 with TRBJ1-1, with D perhaps matching TRBD1 (6 bases). V was pared by 0 bases and J by 4 bases, with 13 bases between. Germline CDR1 and CDR2: SGHRS and YFSETQ. The CDR3 spans 15 residues. Here the CDR3 DNA reads TGCGCCAGCAGCTTGGCCAGGGGAGAGGGCACTGAAGCTTTCTTT. Translating it yields CASSLARGEGTEAFF.

This clone was found once. This chain joins TRBV12-5 and TRBJ2-7; D is unclear. Trimming stripped 6 bases from V and 7 bases from J, with 16 bases between. Germline CDR1 and CDR2: LGHNT and FRNRAP. The CDR3 is 13 residues long. CDR3 protein: CASGDDGAGEQYF. In DNA form, the CDR3 reads TGTGCTAGTGGAGACGACGGTGCTGGTGAGCAGTACTTC.

The genes are TRBV6-5 and TRBJ1-1; TRBD1 agrees at 7 bases. The CDR3 is 13 residues long. Germline V gene data show CDR1 as MNHEY and CDR2 as SVGAGI. V gave up 5 bases and J gave up 5 bases; unmatched junction bases: 5. This CDR3 reads CASSGRGRTEAFF. CDR3 DNA sequence: TGTGCCAGCAGTGGCAGGGGGAGGACTGAAGCTTTCTTT.